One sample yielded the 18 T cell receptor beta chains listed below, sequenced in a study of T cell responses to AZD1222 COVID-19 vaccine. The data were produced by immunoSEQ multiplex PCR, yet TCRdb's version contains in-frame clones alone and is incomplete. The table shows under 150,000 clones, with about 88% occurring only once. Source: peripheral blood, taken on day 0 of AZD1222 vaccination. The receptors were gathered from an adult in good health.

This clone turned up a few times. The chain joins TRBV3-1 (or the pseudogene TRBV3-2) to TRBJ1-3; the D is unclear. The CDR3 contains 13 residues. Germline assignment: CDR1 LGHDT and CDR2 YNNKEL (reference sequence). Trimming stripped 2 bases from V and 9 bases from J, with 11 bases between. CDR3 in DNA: TGTGCCAGCAGCCAAAAGGGAGGAGGCACCATATATTTT. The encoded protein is CASSQKGGGTIYF.

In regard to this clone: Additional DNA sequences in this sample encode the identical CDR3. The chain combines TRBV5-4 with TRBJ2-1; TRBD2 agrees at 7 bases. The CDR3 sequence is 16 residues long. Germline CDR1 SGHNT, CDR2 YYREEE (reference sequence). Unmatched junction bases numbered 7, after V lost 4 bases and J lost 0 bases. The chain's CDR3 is CASSPSGGSSYNEQFF. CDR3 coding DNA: TGTGCCAGCAGCCCTAGCGGAGGGAGCTCCTACAATGAGCAGTTCTTC.

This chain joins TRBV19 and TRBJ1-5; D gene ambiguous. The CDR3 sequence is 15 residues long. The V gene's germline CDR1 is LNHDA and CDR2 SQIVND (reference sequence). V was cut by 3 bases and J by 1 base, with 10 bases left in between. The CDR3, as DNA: TGTGCCAGTAGTATCGTGGGCAGCAGCAATCAGCCCCAGCATTTT. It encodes CASSIVGSSNQPQHF.

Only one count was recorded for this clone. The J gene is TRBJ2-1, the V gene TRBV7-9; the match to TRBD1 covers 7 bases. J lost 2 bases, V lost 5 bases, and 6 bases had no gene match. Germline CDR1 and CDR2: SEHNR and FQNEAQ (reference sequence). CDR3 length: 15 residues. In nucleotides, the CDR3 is TGTGCCAGCAGCCAGGGACAGCCTACCTACAATGAGCAGTTCTTC. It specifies CASSQGQPTYNEQFF.

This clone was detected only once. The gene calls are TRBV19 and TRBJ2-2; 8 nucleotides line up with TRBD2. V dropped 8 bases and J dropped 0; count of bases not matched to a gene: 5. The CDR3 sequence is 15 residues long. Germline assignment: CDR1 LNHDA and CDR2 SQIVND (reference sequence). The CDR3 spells CASSTSGTNTGELFF. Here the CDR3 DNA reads TGTGCCAGTTCTACTAGCGGAACGAACACCGGGGAGCTGTTTTTT.

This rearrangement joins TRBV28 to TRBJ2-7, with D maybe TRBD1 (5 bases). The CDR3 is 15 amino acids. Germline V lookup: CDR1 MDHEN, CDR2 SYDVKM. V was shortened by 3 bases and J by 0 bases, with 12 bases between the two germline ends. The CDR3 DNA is TGTGCCAGCAGTTTTCCAGGGCCCAGCTCCTACGAGCAGTACTTC. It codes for CASSFPGPSSYEQYF.

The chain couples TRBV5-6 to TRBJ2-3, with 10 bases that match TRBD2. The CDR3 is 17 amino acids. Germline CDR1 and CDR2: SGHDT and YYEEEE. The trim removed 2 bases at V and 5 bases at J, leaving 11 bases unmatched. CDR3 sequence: CASSFRLAGSAGDTQYF. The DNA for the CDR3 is TGTGCCAGCAGCTTCCGACTAGCGGGCAGTGCTGGAGATACGCAGTATTTT.

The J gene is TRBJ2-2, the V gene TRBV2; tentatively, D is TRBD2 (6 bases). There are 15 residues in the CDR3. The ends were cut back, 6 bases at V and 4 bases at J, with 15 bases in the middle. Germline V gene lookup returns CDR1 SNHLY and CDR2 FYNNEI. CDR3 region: CASRRRDGTTGELFF. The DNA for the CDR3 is TGTGCCAGCAGGAGGAGGGACGGAACCACCGGGGAGCTGTTTTTT.

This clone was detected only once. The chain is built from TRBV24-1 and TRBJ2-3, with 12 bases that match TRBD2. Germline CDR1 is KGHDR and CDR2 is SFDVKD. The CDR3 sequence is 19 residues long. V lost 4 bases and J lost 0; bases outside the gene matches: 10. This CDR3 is CATSDDLAGGPSSTDTQYF. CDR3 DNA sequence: TGTGCCACCAGTGACGACCTAGCGGGAGGGCCTTCAAGCACAGATACGCAGTATTTT.

CDR3 in DNA: TGCGCCAGCAGCTTGGTGGAACAGGGGGCTCGCTACACCTTC. Protein product: CASSLVEQGARYTF. This rearrangement joins TRBV5-1 to TRBJ1-2; 9 bases fit TRBD1. The germline V gene encodes CDR1 SGHRS and CDR2 YFSETQ. With V trimmed by 0 bases and J by 9 bases, 6 bases remained unmatched. The CDR3 has 14 residues.

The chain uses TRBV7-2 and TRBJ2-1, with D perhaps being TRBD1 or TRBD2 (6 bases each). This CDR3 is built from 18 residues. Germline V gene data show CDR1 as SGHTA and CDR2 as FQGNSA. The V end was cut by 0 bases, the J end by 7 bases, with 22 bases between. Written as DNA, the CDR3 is TGTGCCAGCAGCTTAGCGGGTAAAGTGGGGGGCCTGAGGAATGAGCAGTTCTTC. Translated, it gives CASSLAGKVGGLRNEQFF.

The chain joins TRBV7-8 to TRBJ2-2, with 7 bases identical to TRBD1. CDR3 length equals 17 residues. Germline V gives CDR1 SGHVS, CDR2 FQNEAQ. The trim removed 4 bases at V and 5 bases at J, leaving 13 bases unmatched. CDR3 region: CASSSLRDRGPTGELFF. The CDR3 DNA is TGTGCCAGCAGCTCTCTCCGGGACAGAGGTCCTACCGGGGAGCTGTTTTTT. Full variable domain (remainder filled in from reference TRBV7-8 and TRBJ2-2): GAGVSQSPRYKVAKRGQDVALRCDPISGHVSLFWYQQALGQGPEFLTYFQNEAQLDKSGLPSDRFFAERPEGSVSTLKIQRTQQEDSAVYLCASSSLRDRGPTGELFFGEGSRLTVL.

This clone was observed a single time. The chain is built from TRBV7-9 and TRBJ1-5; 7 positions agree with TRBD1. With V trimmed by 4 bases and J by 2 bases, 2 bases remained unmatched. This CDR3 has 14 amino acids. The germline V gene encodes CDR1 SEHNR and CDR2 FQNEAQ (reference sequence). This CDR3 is CASSSTGGNQPQHF. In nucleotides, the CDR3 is TGTGCCAGCAGCTCAACAGGGGGCAATCAGCCCCAGCATTTT.

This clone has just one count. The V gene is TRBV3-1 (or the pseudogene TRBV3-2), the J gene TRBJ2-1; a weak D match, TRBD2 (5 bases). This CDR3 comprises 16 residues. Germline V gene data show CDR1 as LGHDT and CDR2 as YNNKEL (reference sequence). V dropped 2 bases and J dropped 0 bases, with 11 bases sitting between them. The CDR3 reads CASSQMVGSSYNEQFF. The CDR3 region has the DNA TGTGCCAGCAGCCAAATGGTAGGGAGCTCCTACAATGAGCAGTTCTTC.

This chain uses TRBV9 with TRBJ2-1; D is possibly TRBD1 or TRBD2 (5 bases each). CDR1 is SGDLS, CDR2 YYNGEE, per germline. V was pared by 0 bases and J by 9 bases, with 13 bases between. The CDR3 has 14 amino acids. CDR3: CASSVGGGSGEQFF. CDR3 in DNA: TGTGCCAGCAGCGTAGGGGGCGGGTCGGGTGAGCAGTTCTTC.

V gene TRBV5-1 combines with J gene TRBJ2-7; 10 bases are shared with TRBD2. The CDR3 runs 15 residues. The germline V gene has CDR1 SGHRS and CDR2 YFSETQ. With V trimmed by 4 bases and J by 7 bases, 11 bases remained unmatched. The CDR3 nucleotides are TGCGCCAGCAGCGACGAGCGGGAGGGTTTCGAGGAGCAGTACTTC. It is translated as CASSDEREGFEEQYF.

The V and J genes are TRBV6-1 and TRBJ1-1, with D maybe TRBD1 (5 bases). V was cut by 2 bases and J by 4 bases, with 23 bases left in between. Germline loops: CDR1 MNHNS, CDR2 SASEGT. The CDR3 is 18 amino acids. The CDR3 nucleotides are TGTGCCAGCAGTGAAAATGGAGACAGTCGACCGCAGGGCACTGAAGCTTTCTTT. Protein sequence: CASSENGDSRPQGTEAFF.

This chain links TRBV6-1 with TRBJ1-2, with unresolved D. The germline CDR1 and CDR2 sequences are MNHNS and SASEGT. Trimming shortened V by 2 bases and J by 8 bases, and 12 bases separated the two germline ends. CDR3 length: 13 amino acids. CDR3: CASSETGRQGYTF. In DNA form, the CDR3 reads TGTGCCAGCAGTGAAACGGGGAGGCAAGGCTACACCTTC.